These T cell receptor beta chains were read from a single sample in a study of patients and donors after allogeneic stem cell transplantation. One entry per CDR3 protein, called by TCRdb with MiXCR from the RT-PCR reads. The repertoire holds 200,000 to 250,000 distinct CDR3 sequences, with around an eighth as singletons. The material sequenced was blood, either unsorted or a sorted T cell fraction (not recorded which). All receptors come from a human donor who was either an allogeneic HSCT recipient or a stem cell or donor lymphocyte infusion donor (not recorded which). It is not recorded whose cells these are; they may come from a transplant donor. The CDR3 runs from the conserved cysteine through the conserved F or W. The order of the fields is clone size, V gene, J gene, CDR3 protein. Expanded clones get a size class; other rows say once, few or many, or leave the size out.

many	TRBV3-1	TRBJ1-4	CASSSDEKLFF
many	TRBV10-3	TRBJ2-2	CAISESYSGRTGELFF
NA	TRBV14	TRBJ2-7	CASSQVEGFSEQYF
many	TRBV4-1	TRBJ2-1	CASSQDGTAVLRQFF
few	TRBV20-1	TRBJ2-7	CSARRGVGEQYF
few	TRBV18	TRBJ1-5	CASSRQGNQPQHF
NA	TRBV12-3/TRBV12-4	TRBJ2-2	CASSPGTMNTGELFF
many	TRBV20-1	TRBJ2-5	CSANRVGETQYF
many	TRBV29-1	TRBJ2-7	CSADSETSNEQYF
many	TRBV6-6	TRBJ2-5	CASSRGAQETQYF
NA	TRBV4-2	TRBJ2-6	CASSQQGPGANVLTF
once	TRBV14	TRBJ2-1	CASSPQGALYNEQFF
few	TRBV6-2/TRBV6-3	TRBJ2-1	CASSYPARKRGDNEQFF
many	TRBV6-2/TRBV6-3	TRBJ1-2	CASSSGDRTYGYTF
NA	TRBV20-1	TRBJ2-7	CSARHLDRFLYEQYF
many	TRBV5-1	TRBJ2-1	CASSSLNYNEQFF
NA	TRBV7-8	TRBJ1-2	CASSSFSDYGYTF
NA	TRBV30	TRBJ1-1	CAWMRGFNTEAFF
few	TRBV11-2	TRBJ2-4	CASSLDGVVGRAKNIQYF
many	TRBV6-1	TRBJ2-5	CASTDVVGASAQYF
NA	TRBV9	TRBJ2-7	CASSATGTSGTYEQYF
few	TRBV5-1	TRBJ2-3	CASSFKASGFTDTQYF
NA	TRBV3-1	TRBJ2-7	CASSHSDRSYEQYF
NA	TRBV6-1	TRBJ1-1	CASSGTGATEAFF
NA	TRBV15	TRBJ2-1	CATSTLVGEQFF
NA	TRBV3-1	TRBJ2-7	CASSHRQGASREQYF
NA	TRBV7-2	TRBJ1-1	CASSLAGRTDSEAFF
many	TRBV9	TRBJ1-2	CASSGDRDRGRKGYGYTF
few	TRBV5-5	TRBJ2-7	CASSGGAGGSEEQYF
NA	TRBV7-3	TRBJ2-5	CASSLTGRARETQYF
few	TRBV4-1	TRBJ1-1	CASSQVYRGTEAFF